One and the same sample provided the 8 T cell receptor beta chains below, sequenced in a study of T cell changes during pregnancy in multiple sclerosis. Some clones are missing from TCRdb's copy, which holds only in-frame ones; the method was immunoSEQ multiplex PCR. In the table there are about 64,000 clones, 80% to 95% of which are singletons. The sample here was peripheral blood, taken in the third trimester of pregnancy. The receptors derive from a female donor in good health, enrolled as a control in a pregnancy study.

The chain joins TRBV5-6 to TRBJ2-7, with TRBD2 matching over 7 bases. Looked up from germline, CDR1 is SGHDT and CDR2 is YYEEEE. Trimming took 3 bases from V and 4 from J; bases not matched to a gene: 4. CDR3 size: 13 residues. CDR3 loop: CASSSGLQYEQYF. CDR3 DNA sequence: TGTGCCAGCAGCTCGGGACTACAATACGAGCAGTACTTC. The whole variable domain, remainder taken from reference TRBV5-6 and TRBJ2-7, is DAGVTQSPTHLIKTRGQQVTLRCSPKSGHDTVSWYQQALGQGPQFIFQYYEEEERQRGNFPDRFSGHQFPNYSSELNVNALLLGDSALYLCASSSGLQYEQYFGPGTRLTVT.

The V call is TRBV7-2, the J call TRBJ2-5; 7 nucleotides agree with TRBD1. Germline CDR1 reads SGHTA; CDR2 reads FQGNSA. V was clipped by 4 bases and J by 2 bases; unmatched bases: 10. The CDR3 has 16 residues. DNA for the CDR3: TGTGCCAGCAGCTCGGGACCGGGACAGAAACAAGAGACCCAGTACTTC. Translating gives CASSSGPGQKQETQYF.

The chain carries TRBV6-6 and TRBJ1-1, with a tentative D call TRBD1 (6 bases). The ends were cut back, 4 bases at V and 6 bases at J, with 15 bases in the middle. CDR3 length: 14 residues. Germline-derived CDR1 and CDR2 are MNHNY and SVGAGI (reference sequence). The CDR3 loop is CASSFSQGSAEAFF. The CDR3 DNA reads TGTGCCAGCAGTTTCTCTCAGGGGAGTGCTGAAGCTTTCTTT.

This clone appeared a single time. This chain links TRBV6-5 with TRBJ1-3; D remains unclear. Trimming took off 2 bases at V and 9 bases at J, with 5 bases between the two ends. The CDR3 extends over 11 amino acids. Germline V gene sequence: CDR1 MNHEY, CDR2 SVGAGI. The CDR3 here is CASSYGPTIYF. Here the CDR3 DNA reads TGTGCCAGCAGTTACGGCCCCACCATATATTTT.

The V gene is TRBV6-6, the J gene TRBJ1-5; 8 nucleotides match TRBD1. CDR1 is MNHNY and CDR2 is SVGAGI in the germline V gene (reference sequence). Trimming removed 0 bases from V and 12 bases from J; junction bases left unmatched: 7. The CDR3 is 14 amino acids. The CDR3 loop reads CASSYSEGQGLQHF. The DNA of the CDR3 is TGTGCCAGCAGTTACTCGGAAGGACAGGGACTCCAGCATTTT.

The genes are TRBV29-1 and TRBJ1-5, with no clear D. The CDR3 is 12 residues long. CDR1 is SQVTM and CDR2 is ANQGSEA in the germline V gene. V dropped 0 bases and J dropped 6 bases, with 6 bases sitting between them. Here the CDR3 DNA reads TGCAGCGTTGAAGACTTCGGTCAGCCCCAGCATTTT. Encoded protein: CSVEDFGQPQHF.

This chain uses TRBV4-2 with TRBJ2-1; TRBD2 matches at 13 bases. Germline V gene sequence: CDR1 LGHNA, CDR2 YNFKEQ. The CDR3 is 16 residues long. After removal of 2 bases from V and 7 bases from J, the junction contained 5 bases not matched to a gene. CDR3 protein: CASSQLLAGGINEQFF. DNA of the CDR3: TGTGCCAGCAGCCAACTACTAGCGGGGGGGATTAATGAGCAGTTCTTC.

The chain is built from TRBV27 and TRBJ1-4; D uncertain. Germline CDR1 MNHEY, CDR2 SMNVEV (reference sequence). This CDR3 is 12 amino acids long. The V end lost 5 bases, the J end lost 6 bases, and 7 bases lay between the germline ends. The CDR3 DNA reads TGTGCCAGCAGTCTCACAGATGAAAAACTGTTTTTT. Translated: CASSLTDEKLFF.